The 29 T cell receptor beta chains given below trace back to one sample, sequenced in a study of cytomegalovirus exposure and HLA in healthy donors. The data were produced by immunoSEQ multiplex PCR, yet TCRdb's version contains in-frame clones alone and is incomplete. The sample holds approximately 260,000 clones, around 87% seen once. The sample taken for sequencing was PBMCs. These receptors originate from a woman aged 30 to 39 in good health and CMV-seropositive.

V and J are TRBV11-3 and TRBJ1-1, with no clear D. Germline lookup yields CDR1 SGHNT and CDR2 YENEEA. CDR3 length: 15 residues. V lost 5 bases to trimming and J lost 0 bases, with 13 bases between them. CDR3 sequence reads: CASSLPSGMNTEAFF. CDR3 DNA: TGTGCCAGCAGCCTTCCAAGCGGAATGAACACTGAAGCTTTCTTT.

The CDR3: CASSNSGSGETQYF. The CDR3 DNA sequence: TGCGCCAGCTCAAATAGCGGGAGCGGGGAGACCCAGTACTTC. The chain recombines TRBV10-1 with TRBJ2-5; 9 bases are shared with TRBD2. This CDR3 is 14 amino acids long. CDR1 and CDR2 (germline): WNHNN, SYGVQD (reference sequence). J lost 5 bases, V lost 8 bases, and 9 bases had no gene match.

The CDR3 coding sequence is TGTGCCAGCAGCTTAGATTCCTGGAGGTTGACCTACGAGCAGTACTTC. Translated: CASSLDSWRLTYEQYF. The V call is TRBV11-2, the J call TRBJ2-7, with a weak D call TRBD2 (5 bases). The CDR3 consists of 16 residues. Germline CDR1 is SGHAT and CDR2 is FQNNGV. With 0 bases removed from V and 2 bases from J, the gap between germline ends came to 14 bases.

CDR3 sequence (DNA): TGTGCCAGCAGCCAAGACAGGGGTTGGAATGGCTACACCTTC. Amino acid sequence: CASSQDRGWNGYTF. The rearrangement links TRBV5-6 to TRBJ1-2; 8 bases line up with TRBD1. The J segment lost 6 bases and the V segment lost 4 bases, leaving 8 bases of the junction unmatched. CDR1 and CDR2 (germline): SGHDT, YYEEEE. The CDR3 consists of 14 residues.

V usage is TRBV5-1 and J usage is TRBJ2-3, with D possibly matching TRBD2 (6 bases). The CDR3 runs to 16 residues. Germline-derived CDR1 and CDR2 are SGHRS and YFSETQ. The germline V and J ends were trimmed by 0 bases and 0 bases, with 11 bases remaining between them. The CDR3 DNA reads as TGCGCCAGCAGCTTGGTGGTCGGGACTAGCACAGATACGCAGTATTTT. It encodes CASSLVVGTSTDTQYF.

This clone occurred once. The chain uses TRBV4-1 and TRBJ2-4, with D perhaps matching TRBD2 (8 bases). V was clipped by 4 bases and J by 9 bases, with 25 bases between them. Germline CDR1 reads MGHRA; CDR2 reads YSYEKL. The CDR3 totals 17 residues. The CDR3, as DNA: TGCGCCAGCAGCCCACGTCCCCCACGGGAGGGGGCTAGCATTCAGTACTTC. Translating it yields CASSPRPPREGASIQYF.

This chain joins TRBV27 and TRBJ2-7; TRBD1 matches at 9 bases. V lost 1 base and J lost 7; bases outside the gene matches: 5. The germline gives CDR1 MNHEY, CDR2 SMNVEV (reference sequence). CDR3 length equals 14 residues. The CDR3 DNA reads as TGTGCCAGCAGTTTATTACAGGGGGCGGGGGAGCAGTACTTC. This sequence encodes CASSLLQGAGEQYF.

The V call is TRBV6-6, the J call TRBJ1-2, with D possibly matching TRBD1 (5 bases). CDR3 length: 16 residues. Germline loops: CDR1 MNHNY, CDR2 SVGAGI (reference sequence). Trimming took off 0 bases at V and 4 bases at J, with 15 bases between the two ends. The CDR3: CASSYSPPQTAYGYTF. CDR3 nucleotides: TGTGCCAGCAGTTACTCCCCCCCGCAGACAGCCTATGGCTACACCTTC.

The rearrangement links TRBV28 to TRBJ1-1; D is unclear. CDR1 is MDHEN and CDR2 is SYDVKM in the germline V gene. The CDR3 is 13 amino acids. With 6 bases removed from V and 3 bases from J, the gap between germline ends came to 11 bases. CDR3 in amino acids: CASSLASYTEAFF. The CDR3 DNA follows: TGTGCCAGCAGCCTAGCCTCTTACACTGAAGCTTTCTTT. The full variable domain, completed using reference TRBV28 and TRBJ1-1, is DVKVTQSSRYLVKRTGEKVFLECVQDMDHENMFWYRQDPGLGLRLIYFSYDVKMKEKGDIPEGYSVSREKKERFSLILESASTNQTSMYLCASSLASYTEAFFGQGTRLTVV.

The rearrangement joins TRBV30 to TRBJ2-3; a possible D gene is TRBD1 (6 bases). Germline lookup yields CDR1 GTSNPN and CDR2 SVGIG (reference sequence). The CDR3 loop spans 13 amino acids. V lost 2 bases and J 0 bases, leaving 6 bases between the germline ends. This CDR3 reads CAWSQGSTDTQYF. The CDR3 DNA reads TGTGCCTGGAGTCAGGGGAGCACAGATACGCAGTATTTT.

The sample holds a few counts of this clone. The gene calls are TRBV5-1 and TRBJ1-2; 12 positions match TRBD1. Trimming removed 4 bases from V and 7 bases from J; junction bases left unmatched: 8. The CDR3 extends over 15 amino acids. CDR1 and CDR2 from the germline V gene are SGHRS and YFSETQ. CDR3 nucleotides: TGCGCCAGCAGCCCGACGGGACAGGGGGCAGGTGGCTACACCTTC. It translates to CASSPTGQGAGGYTF.

The rearrangement uses TRBV10-1 and TRBJ1-2; 10 bases fit TRBD1. CDR1 is WNHNN, CDR2 SYGVQD, per germline (reference sequence). The junction had 7 bases not matched to a gene; V was cut back by 6 bases and J by 6 bases. This CDR3 spans 14 amino acids. The CDR3 protein is CASRTGGERNGYTF. The CDR3 nucleotides are TGCGCCAGCAGGACAGGGGGCGAGCGAAATGGCTACACCTTC.

CDR3: CALPSGEAKNIQYF. CDR3 sequence (DNA): TGTGCCCTGCCTAGCGGGGAAGCCAAAAACATTCAGTACTTC. This chain links TRBV2 with TRBJ2-4; TRBD2 aligns across 9 bases. Per germline, CDR1 SNHLY and CDR2 FYNNEI. The CDR3 has 14 amino acids. The V gene end was trimmed by 11 bases and the J gene end by 0 bases; junction bases not matched to a gene: 5.

The rearrangement joins TRBV5-1 to TRBJ2-5, with 12 bases lining up with TRBD1. V lost 5 bases, J lost 5 bases, and 10 bases stayed unmatched. CDR3 length equals 16 residues. Looked up from germline, CDR1 is SGHRS and CDR2 is YFSETQ. The CDR3 region is CASSPGTGGIGETQYF. The CDR3 nucleotides read TGCGCCAGCAGTCCCGGGACAGGGGGCATCGGGGAGACCCAGTACTTC.

J is TRBJ1-4 and V is TRBV11-2; D remains unclear. This CDR3 has 12 amino acids. Trimming removed 2 bases from V and 6 bases from J, with 4 bases in between. The V gene's germline CDR1 is SGHAT and CDR2 FQNNGV. In DNA, the CDR3 is TGTGCCAGCAGCTTATCGTATGAAAAACTGTTTTTT. Amino acid sequence: CASSLSYEKLFF.

The CDR3 DNA reads as TGTGCCAGCAGCTTACGGACTAGCGGGACCCGCGATAAAGAGACCCAGTACTTC. Translation gives CASSLRTSGTRDKETQYF. The chain is built from TRBV5-6 and TRBJ2-5; 12 positions agree with TRBD2. The V segment lost 2 bases and the J segment 3 bases; nucleotides outside the gene matches: 11. This CDR3 is 18 amino acids long. CDR1 is SGHDT and CDR2 is YYEEEE in the germline V gene.

V gene TRBV11-3 combines with J gene TRBJ1-1, with D perhaps TRBD1 (5 bases). The CDR3 runs to 14 residues. V lost 5 bases, J lost 7 bases, and 17 bases lay in between. CDR1 is SGHNT, CDR2 YENEEA, per germline. The chain's CDR3 is CASSKIMTQVEAFF. CDR3 DNA: TGTGCCAGCAGCAAAATAATGACACAGGTTGAAGCTTTCTTT.

This rearrangement joins TRBV4-1 to TRBJ2-5, with D perhaps TRBD2 (6 bases). CDR3 size: 14 residues. The germline V gene has CDR1 MGHRA and CDR2 YSYEKL. Trimming removed 3 bases from V and 4 bases from J, with 12 bases in between. This CDR3 is CASSHGGSIETQYF. As DNA, the CDR3 is TGCGCCAGCAGCCATGGGGGGAGTATAGAGACCCAGTACTTC.

CDR3 coding DNA: TGTGCCAGCTCACCACCCCAGGGAAGCAATGAGCAGTTCTTC. Its protein product is CASSPPQGSNEQFF. The rearrangement links TRBV18 to TRBJ2-1; D might be TRBD1 (5 bases). The CDR3 covers 14 residues. The germline V gene encodes CDR1 KGHSH and CDR2 LQKENI. Trimming took 0 bases from V and 6 from J, leaving 9 bases between them.

The rearrangement joins TRBV19 to TRBJ2-7; TRBD2 aligns across 11 bases. CDR3 length: 19 residues. Germline V gene sequence: CDR1 LNHDA, CDR2 SQIVND (reference sequence). J lost 0 bases, V lost 4 bases, and 14 bases had no gene match. The CDR3 DNA reads as TGTGCCAGTAGTAGGAAGGGACTAGCGGCAACACCCGGCTCCTACGAGCAGTACTTC. It translates to CASSRKGLAATPGSYEQYF.

The gene calls are TRBV27 and TRBJ2-3; tentative D call: TRBD2 (5 bases). CDR3 length: 13 amino acids. Germline assignment: CDR1 MNHEY and CDR2 SMNVEV (reference sequence). V was cut by 8 bases and J by 7 bases, with 16 bases left in between. This chain's CDR3 is CASRRPGINTQYF. CDR3 nucleotides: TGTGCCAGCCGGCGACCGGGAATAAATACGCAGTATTTT.

Turning to this clone: At one end, the junction sequence differs from germline, possibly due to a read error. The chain links TRBV11-2 to TRBJ2-5, with 13 bases aligning to TRBD2. CDR3 length: 12 residues. Germline CDR1 is SGHAT and CDR2 is FQNNGV. CDR3 sequence reads: CASSFGLAGVNF. The CDR3 DNA sequence: TGTGCCAGCAGCTTCGGACTAGCGGGAGTAAACTTC.

The chain uses TRBV29-1 and TRBJ1-1; D not certain. V was shortened by 2 bases and J by 4 bases, with 11 bases between the two germline ends. Germline assignment: CDR1 SQVTM and CDR2 ANQGSEA. CDR3 size: 13 residues. The CDR3 DNA reads as TGCAGCGTTGAACGCGGGGAGGGCACTGAAGCTTTCTTT. As protein: CSVERGEGTEAFF.

The gene calls are TRBV19 and TRBJ1-1; possibly TRBD1 for D (6 bases). V was pared by 5 bases and J by 2 bases, with 21 bases between. CDR3 length equals 17 residues. Germline CDR1 reads LNHDA; CDR2 reads SQIVND (reference sequence). The CDR3 sequence: CASSPWGPQILNTEAFF. In DNA form, the CDR3 reads TGTGCCAGTAGTCCCTGGGGGCCCCAGATCTTAAACACTGAAGCTTTCTTT.

The genes are TRBV27 and TRBJ2-1; 10 bases are a match to TRBD2. With 6 bases clipped from V and 7 bases from J, the junction kept 12 bases outside the gene matches. The V gene's germline CDR1 is MNHEY and CDR2 SMNVEV (reference sequence). CDR3 size: 16 residues. CDR3 amino acids: CASSRTLAGVSNEQFF. CDR3 DNA: TGTGCCAGCAGCCGAACTCTAGCGGGAGTAAGTAATGAGCAGTTCTTC.

This clone was counted between two and nine times. This chain joins TRBV7-9 and TRBJ1-1; 7 bases map to TRBD1. Looked up from germline, CDR1 is SEHNR and CDR2 is FQNEAQ (reference sequence). This CDR3 contains 12 residues. With V trimmed by 5 bases and J by 11 bases, 8 bases remained unmatched. The CDR3 loop reads CASSLPPQGAFF. The CDR3 DNA follows: TGTGCCAGCAGCCTACCCCCACAGGGGGCTTTCTTT.

The chain uses TRBV6-5 and TRBJ2-2; 9 bases are a match to TRBD2. J lost 7 bases, V lost 2 bases, and 8 bases had no gene match. CDR3 length: 16 residues. Germline-derived CDR1 and CDR2 are MNHEY and SVGAGI. The CDR3 loop reads CASSYGLAGMIGELFF. The CDR3 nucleotides are TGTGCCAGCAGTTACGGTCTAGCGGGAATGATCGGGGAGCTGTTTTTT.

This clone turned up a few times. J is TRBJ1-2 and V is TRBV6-5; D gene ambiguous. This CDR3 is built from 13 residues. Trimming pared 6 bases from V and 4 bases from J, leaving 12 bases between. Germline V gene sequence: CDR1 MNHEY, CDR2 SVGAGI. CDR3 sequence: CASSPRAGYGYTF. As DNA, the CDR3 is TGTGCCAGCAGCCCAAGGGCGGGCTATGGCTACACCTTC.

This chain connects TRBV9 to TRBJ2-2; D is uncertain. CDR3 size: 13 residues. From germline, CDR1 is SGDLS and CDR2 YYNGEE. Trimming pared 2 bases from V and 6 bases from J, leaving 8 bases between. In nucleotides, the CDR3 is TGTGCCAGCAGCGTCGGTCCGGCCGGGGAGCTGTTTTTT. This gives the protein CASSVGPAGELFF. Filled out from reference TRBV9 and TRBJ2-2, the complete variable domain reads DSGVTQTPKHLITATGQRVTLRCSPRSGDLSVYWYQQSLDQGLQFLIQYYNGEERAKGNILERFSAQQFPDLHSELNLSSLELGDSALYFCASSVGPAGELFFGEGSRLTVL.